This T cell receptor beta chain was recovered during a study of CD8 T cells in ankylosing spondylitis. In TCRdb, the 5' RACE reads were re-called with MiXCR into one record per CDR3 protein. Of more than 400,000 distinct CDR3 sequences detected, approximately 5% appear once; the ten largest clones hold roughly 3.3%. Study-wide results and limits: Reactive arthritis synovial fluid and blood were previously reported to contain some motif variants. In ankylosing spondylitis blood, a motif of roughly 8 highly homologous TCR beta variants appeared characteristic.

This clonotype was seen many times. Its matching antigen is unknown. The CDR3 is made up of 15 amino acids. CDR1 is LGHNA, CDR2 YSLEER, per germline. Trimming shortened V by 1 base and J by 3 bases, and 9 bases separated the two germline ends. Material for sequencing was blood, either unsorted or a sorted T cell fraction (not recorded which). The V call is TRBV4-3, the J call TRBJ1-4; unclear D gene. The receptor was derived from a male donor with ankylosing spondylitis. This CDR3 reads CASSQGIGPNEKLFF. As DNA, the CDR3 is TGCGCCAGCAGCCAAGGTATCGGACCTAATGAAAAACTGTTTTTT.